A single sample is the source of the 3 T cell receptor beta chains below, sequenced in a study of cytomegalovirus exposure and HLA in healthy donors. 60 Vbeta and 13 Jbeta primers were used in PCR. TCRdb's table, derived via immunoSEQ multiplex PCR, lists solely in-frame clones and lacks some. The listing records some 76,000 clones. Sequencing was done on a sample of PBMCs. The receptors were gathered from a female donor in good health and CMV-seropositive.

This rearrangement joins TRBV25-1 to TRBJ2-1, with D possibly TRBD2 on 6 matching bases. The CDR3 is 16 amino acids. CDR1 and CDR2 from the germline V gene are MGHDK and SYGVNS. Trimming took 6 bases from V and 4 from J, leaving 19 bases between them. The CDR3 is CASRSEFYGRYNEQFF. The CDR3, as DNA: TGTGCCAGCAGGAGCGAGTTTTACGGGAGATACAATGAGCAGTTCTTC.

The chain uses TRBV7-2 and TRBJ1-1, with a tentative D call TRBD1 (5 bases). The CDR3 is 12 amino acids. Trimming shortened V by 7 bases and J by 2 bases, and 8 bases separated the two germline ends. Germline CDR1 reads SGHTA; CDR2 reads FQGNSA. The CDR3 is CASNQGNTEAFF. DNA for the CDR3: TGTGCCAGCAACCAGGGAAACACTGAAGCTTTCTTT.

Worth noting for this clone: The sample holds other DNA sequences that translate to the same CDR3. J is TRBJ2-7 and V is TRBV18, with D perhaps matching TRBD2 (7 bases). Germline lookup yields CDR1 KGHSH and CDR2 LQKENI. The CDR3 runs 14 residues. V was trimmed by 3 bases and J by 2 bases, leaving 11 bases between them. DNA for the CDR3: TGTGCCAGCTCACCGGGAGGGGGAGCCTACGAGCAGTACTTC. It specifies CASSPGGGAYEQYF. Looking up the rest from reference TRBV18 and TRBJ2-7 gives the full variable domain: NAGVMQNPRHLVRRRGQEARLRCSPMKGHSHVYWYRQLPEEGLKFMVYLQKENIIDESGMPKERFSAEFPKEGPSILRIQQVVRGDSAAYFCASSPGGGAYEQYFGPGTRLTVT.